This T cell receptor beta chain is drawn from a study of PD-1 blockade in classical Hodgkin lymphoma. Study-level points and caveats: No one has yet defined what causes the repertoire differences, which may be disease activity or prior therapy. Relapsed/refractory patients reportedly had lower baseline diversity than newly diagnosed patients.

The protocol was immunoSEQ multiplex PCR, while the TCRdb copy is restricted to in-frame clones and leaves out a portion. The data show about 35,000 clones, 80% to 90% seen once. CDR1 is SGHTA, CDR2 FQGNSA, per germline. Trimming took 1 base from V and 1 from J; bases not matched to a gene: 10. There are 18 residues in the CDR3. On this clone itself: The antigen is not known.

Time point here: newly diagnosed, previously untreated cHL patient sample. By magnetic negative selection, CD4+ T cells were purified from thawed PBMCs. This sequence joins TRBV7-2 and TRBJ1-1, with 9 bases that match TRBD1. The sample consisted of CD4+ T cells from blood. The clonotype comes from a human donor with classical Hodgkin lymphoma. DNA of the CDR3: TGTGCCAGCAGCTTAGAACAGGGGGCTCGGATGAGGAACACTGAAGCTTTCTTT. As protein: CASSLEQGARMRNTEAFF.